The T cell receptor (beta chain) described here comes from a study of blood T cell repertoires in COVID-19. CDR1 is SGHRS, CDR2 YFSETQ, per germline. V trimming: 0 bases; J trimming: 7 bases; junction bases outside the gene matches: 13. The CDR3 extends over 17 amino acids. Libraries were prepared by immunoSEQ multiplex PCR; TCRdb keeps only in-frame clonotypes and omits some of them. The profile shows roughly 190,000 clones, 70% to 80% of them singletons. This sequence originates from a woman aged 45-60 years with active or convalescent COVID-19. This chain connects TRBV5-1 to TRBJ2-7; 10 bases fit TRBD2. The sample was peripheral blood. CDR3 residues: CASSLEASGRPGGEQYF. The CDR3, as DNA: TGCGCCAGCAGCTTGGAGGCTAGCGGGAGACCCGGGGGGGAGCAGTACTTC. The full variable domain, in which reference TRBV5-1 and TRBJ2-7 provide the parts outside the CDR3, is KAGVTQTPRYLIKTRGQQVTLSCSPISGHRSVSWYQQTPGQGLQFLFEYFSETQRNKGNFPGRFSGRQFSNSRSEMNVSTLELGDSALYLCASSLEASGRPGGEQYFGPGTRLTVT.